The clone carrying this TCR beta chain has a count of ten or more. The sample comes from a study of neurological immune-mediated disorders. TCRdb redid the calling of the 5' RACE reads with MiXCR, one entry per CDR3 protein. The table shows approximately 24,000 distinct CDR3 sequences, with about an eighth occurring only once. Germline-derived CDR1 and CDR2 are SGHRS and YFSETQ. Trimming took 7 bases from V and 1 from J, leaving 9 bases between them. The CDR3 contains 13 residues. The chain employs TRBV5-1 and TRBJ1-3; D is uncertain. The sequenced material came from PBMCs. This sequence was found in a woman between 40 and 55 years old with HTLV-1-associated myelopathy (HAM/TSP). Here the CDR3 reads CASSDESGNTIYF. The CDR3 DNA reads TGCGCCAGCTCGGACGAATCTGGAAACACCATATATTTT.